This TCR beta chain was recovered during a study of blood T cell repertoires in COVID-19. Study at large: Acute-phase and convalescent COVID-19 samples originated in the United States, Italy and Spain. PBMCs, B-cell-depleted T cells, or T cells provided the cDNA or gDNA that made up the material.

Germline V gene sequence: CDR1 SGDLS, CDR2 YYNGEE. CDR3 size: 15 residues. V lost 0 bases, J lost 4 bases, and 11 bases lay in between. Authors' processing steps: Cell counts per sample came from amplifying reference gene primers. The repertoire was sequenced with immunoSEQ multiplex PCR; TCRdb's copy has only in-frame clones and lacks some. For V, J and clone size, that table is used; D and trimming come from the DNA. The table has 90,000 to 150,000 clones, about 85% seen once; the top ten hold around 9.9%. This clone was detected a few times. The sample comprised peripheral blood. The chain is built from TRBV9 and TRBJ1-3; tentatively, D is TRBD1 (5 bases). The receptor's source is a man older than 75 with acute or convalescent COVID-19. The CDR3 DNA reads as TGTGCCAGCAGCGTAGAAGGGGTCGGGGGAAACACCATATATTTT. Residues: CASSVEGVGGNTIYF.